What follows is one T cell receptor beta chain and its context. Its antigen remains unidentified. Amplification of TCR beta CDR3 regions used RNA as the template. Carried out on the TCR CDR3, a first-round RT-PCR used the HTBI primer set. TCRdb analysed the multiplex PCR reads with MiXCR anew, one entry per CDR3 protein. The table includes under 800,000 distinct CDR3 sequences, approximately 14% detected once. The CDR3 runs to 15 residues. V gave up 10 bases and J gave up 6 bases, with 19 bases separating them. CDR1 SNHLY and CDR2 FYNNEI come from the germline V gene. The data belong to a study of T cells in Graves' hyperthyroidism and ophthalmopathy. Study-wide findings and caveats: Most thyroid clonotypes that were expanded above 0.001 also turned up in blood.

Stable Graves' hyperthyroidism meant no ophthalmopathy progression within 18 months. The sequencing input was blood. The rearrangement uses TRBV2 and TRBJ2-6; D may correspond to TRBD1 or TRBD2 (5 bases each). This TCR came from a woman aged 18 to 35 with Graves' hyperthyroidism. The CDR3 protein is CATRGRAEMANVLTF. CDR3 sequence (DNA): TGTGCCACGAGGGGACGCGCTGAAATGGCCAACGTCCTGACTTTC.